Below are 29 T cell receptor beta chains sequenced from a single sample in a study of identical twins. TCRdb recomputed calls from the 5' RACE reads with MiXCR, one row per CDR3 protein. Here the sample spans 570,000 or so distinct CDR3 sequences, more than 9% being singletons. This sample also belongs to another study, concerning yellow fever vaccine responses in identical twins.

The sample consisted of PBMCs. These receptors all stem from a woman younger than 35 in good health.

This chain joins TRBV7-3 and TRBJ2-1, with D tentatively TRBD1 (6 bases). The CDR3 covers 16 residues. The V end lost 1 base, the J end lost 4 bases, and 14 bases lay between the germline ends. The germline CDR1 and CDR2 sequences are SGHTA and FQGTGA. This CDR3 reads CASSLIAGASYNEQFF. CDR3 coding DNA: TGTGCCAGCAGCTTAATTGCAGGGGCAAGTTACAATGAGCAGTTCTTC.

This clonotype was counted ten times or more. V and J are TRBV9 and TRBJ2-7; D unclear. The length of the CDR3 is 15 residues. Trimming cost V 4 bases and J 0 bases, with 14 bases left between them. Germline-derived CDR1 and CDR2 are SGDLS and YYNGEE. CDR3 loop: CASSSRPTPSYEQYF. The CDR3 nucleotides are TGTGCCAGCAGCTCCCGCCCAACACCCTCCTACGAGCAGTACTTC.

The chain recombines TRBV20-1 with TRBJ1-1; 7 nucleotides line up with TRBD1. The germline V gene encodes CDR1 DFQATT and CDR2 SNEGSKA (reference sequence). The V gene end was trimmed by 2 bases and the J gene end by 1 base; junction bases not matched to a gene: 1. This CDR3 has 13 amino acids. The CDR3 nucleotides read TGCAGTGCTAGACCAGGGGGGAACACTGAAGCTTTCTTT. Protein sequence: CSARPGGNTEAFF.

The table lists this clonotype with many counts. V and J are TRBV27 and TRBJ1-1; D might be TRBD1 (6 bases). The CDR3 consists of 16 residues. From germline, CDR1 is MNHEY and CDR2 SMNVEV (reference sequence). V lost 5 bases and J 1 base, leaving 17 bases between the germline ends. CDR3 in DNA: TGTGCCAGCAGTCGAACTCGGACAGAGGAGAACACTGAAGCTTTCTTT. Translating it yields CASSRTRTEENTEAFF.

This clonotype was observed a few times. The chain has TRBV18 and TRBJ1-2; tentatively, D is TRBD1 (5 bases). The germline CDR1 and CDR2 sequences are KGHSH and LQKENI. Trimming left V 1 base short and J 5 bases short, with 17 bases between. This CDR3 comprises 16 residues. CDR3 in DNA: TGTGCCAGCTCACCACGACATCAGGCTGAGGGGTATGGCTACACCTTC. As protein: CASSPRHQAEGYGYTF.

In its sample, this clonotype was seen many times. The chain carries TRBV3-1 and TRBJ2-7; D is unclear. The CDR3 spans 11 residues. V shed 6 bases and J shed 2 bases, with 5 bases lying between them. CDR1 LGHDT and CDR2 YNNKEL come from the germline V gene (reference sequence). CDR3 loop: CASSHAYEQYF. CDR3 DNA: TGTGCCAGCAGTCACGCCTACGAGCAGTACTTC.

This clonotype appeared many times. The chain joins TRBV28 to TRBJ2-1; possible D gene TRBD2, 5 bases. Per germline, CDR1 MDHEN and CDR2 SYDVKM. The length of the CDR3 is 13 residues. Trimming cost V 9 bases and J 7 bases, with 16 bases left between them. The DNA for the CDR3 is TGTGCCAGTTCGGTGGGAGAGAAGAATGAGCAGTTCTTC. Translated, it gives CASSVGEKNEQFF.

This clonotype appeared a few times. The chain employs TRBV4-2 and TRBJ2-7; 7 nucleotides line up with TRBD2. This CDR3 is built from 15 residues. CDR1 is LGHNA and CDR2 is YNFKEQ in the germline V gene. The V segment lost 2 bases and the J segment 3 bases; nucleotides outside the gene matches: 7. The CDR3 loop reads CASSQLADTNYEQYF. The CDR3 DNA sequence: TGTGCCAGCAGCCAACTAGCGGATACCAACTACGAGCAGTACTTC.

This chain uses TRBV12-3 or TRBV12-4 with TRBJ1-2; 9 bases agree with TRBD1. This CDR3 has 16 residues. V gave up 5 bases and J gave up 7 bases; unmatched junction bases: 14. CDR3 sequence reads: CASSPTARQGGVGYTF. The CDR3 bases are TGTGCCAGCAGTCCCACCGCTAGACAGGGGGGCGTTGGCTACACCTTC.

Here the CDR3 DNA reads TGTGCCAGCAGCGTATATAGCGGGGGGCCCAATGAGCAGTTCTTC. Translation: CASSVYSGGPNEQFF. The V call is TRBV9, the J call TRBJ2-1; 10 bases agree with TRBD2. Per the germline V gene, CDR1 is SGDLS and CDR2 is YYNGEE. The CDR3 runs to 15 residues. V lost 1 base, J lost 6 bases, and 4 bases stayed unmatched.

The table lists this clonotype with a few counts. This rearrangement joins TRBV4-3 to TRBJ2-1; tentative D call: TRBD2 (5 bases). Trimming took off 0 bases at V and 2 bases at J, with 14 bases between the two ends. In germline, CDR1 is LGHNA, CDR2 YSLEER. CDR3 length: 17 amino acids. The CDR3 DNA reads TGCGCCAGCAGCCAAGATCGAGGGCGGGTGACCTACAATGAGCAGTTCTTC. Translated: CASSQDRGRVTYNEQFF.

This clonotype turned up a few times. This chain joins TRBV10-3 and TRBJ2-1, with 8 bases that match TRBD1. The CDR3 runs 14 residues. V gave up 4 bases and J gave up 4 bases; unmatched junction bases: 3. Per germline, CDR1 ENHRY and CDR2 SYGVKD. CDR3 loop: CAISGGTGYNEQFF. In DNA, the CDR3 is TGTGCCATCAGTGGCGGGACAGGTTACAATGAGCAGTTCTTC.

This rearrangement joins TRBV27 to TRBJ2-7, with D perhaps TRBD1 (5 bases). The V gene lost 4 bases and the J gene lost 5 bases, with 12 bases spanning the gap. CDR1 and CDR2 (germline): MNHEY, SMNVEV (reference sequence). The CDR3 spans 13 residues. This chain's CDR3 is CASSSTGSHEQYF. The DNA of the CDR3 is TGTGCCAGCAGTTCCACAGGTTCCCACGAGCAGTACTTC.

The chain uses TRBV2 and TRBJ1-2, with unresolved D. CDR1 is SNHLY and CDR2 is FYNNEI in the germline V gene. The V end lost 9 bases, the J end lost 2 bases, and 13 bases lay between the germline ends. There are 13 residues in the CDR3. CDR3 amino acids: CASMVSGNYGYTF. The CDR3, as DNA: TGTGCCAGTATGGTCAGCGGGAACTATGGCTACACCTTC.

This clonotype was observed a few times. The rearrangement links TRBV7-2 to TRBJ2-7; TRBD2 matches 9 bases. Germline V lookup: CDR1 SGHTA, CDR2 FQGNSA. The CDR3 is 17 residues long. Trimming removed 5 bases from V and 5 bases from J; junction bases left unmatched: 16. Written as DNA, the CDR3 is TGTGCCAGCAGCCCCAGAGGAAATGCGGGGGGGGGCAACGAGCAGTACTTC. It is translated as CASSPRGNAGGGNEQYF.

This clonotype was counted ten times or more. The J gene is TRBJ2-7, the V gene TRBV9, with D maybe TRBD2 (7 bases). This CDR3 comprises 12 residues. Germline CDR1 and CDR2: SGDLS and YYNGEE. The germline V and J ends were trimmed by 4 bases and 10 bases, with 15 bases remaining between them. CDR3 nucleotide sequence: TGTGCCAGCAGCATAAGGGGGGGACTACAGTACTTC. Translating it yields CASSIRGGLQYF.

This clonotype was seen ten or more times. The chain carries TRBV10-2 and TRBJ2-3; possible D gene TRBD2, 6 bases. Germline V gives CDR1 WSHSY, CDR2 SAAADI. Trimming took 3 bases from V and 4 from J, leaving 14 bases between them. This CDR3 region has 15 residues. The CDR3 bases are TGCGCCAGCAGTGATTACGGGAGTCGGGCAGATACGCAGTATTTT. It is translated as CASSDYGSRADTQYF.

Ten or more counts support this clonotype. The chain recombines TRBV5-1 with TRBJ2-3, with no clear D. The CDR3 sequence is 14 residues long. Trimming stripped 4 bases from V and 5 bases from J, with 14 bases between. Germline assignment: CDR1 SGHRS and CDR2 YFSETQ. The DNA of the CDR3 is TGCGCCAGCAGCACGGCACAACAGCAAGATACGCAGTATTTT. Translating it yields CASSTAQQQDTQYF.

This clonotype was observed at least ten times. The CDR3 bases are TGTGCCAGCAGTTACTCTTTCTCTCAGCCCCAGCATTTT. Its translation: CASSYSFSQPQHF. The chain has TRBV6-5 and TRBJ1-5; D is unresolved. Deletions cut 0 bases from V and 6 bases from J, with 6 bases between. The CDR3 sequence is 13 residues long. Per germline, CDR1 MNHEY and CDR2 SVGAGI.

This clonotype was detected many times. The V gene is TRBV6-1, the J gene TRBJ1-6; TRBD1 is a possible D gene (6 bases). The length of the CDR3 is 16 residues. Germline V gene data show CDR1 as MNHNS and CDR2 as SASEGT. The V and J ends lost 6 bases and 1 base respectively, with 13 bases between them. The CDR3 sequence is CASSTNRGSYNSPLHF. The CDR3 nucleotides are TGTGCCAGCAGCACTAATAGGGGGTCCTATAATTCACCCCTCCACTTT.

There are a few counts of this clonotype. The chain combines TRBV4-1 with TRBJ2-7; D not resolved. The CDR3 length is 14 residues. Trimming shortened V by 0 bases and J by 1 base, and 7 bases separated the two germline ends. Germline assignment: CDR1 MGHRA and CDR2 YSYEKL. CDR3 region: CASSQEPHSYEQYF. In DNA form, the CDR3 reads TGCGCCAGCAGCCAAGAACCCCATTCCTACGAGCAGTACTTC.

This clonotype has at least ten counts. The rearrangement joins TRBV27 to TRBJ2-3, with D hard to call. This CDR3 contains 12 residues. The ends were cut back, 5 bases at V and 4 bases at J, with 7 bases in the middle. Per germline, CDR1 MNHEY and CDR2 SMNVEV (reference sequence). The CDR3 DNA is TGTGCCAGCAGTCCCCGTTCAGATACGCAGTATTTT. Translated: CASSPRSDTQYF.

The V gene is TRBV28, the J gene TRBJ1-1; D may be TRBD1 (5 bases). The CDR3 has 16 amino acids. Between the trimmed V and J ends, which lost 8 bases and 1 base, there was a span of 20 bases. Germline assignment: CDR1 MDHEN and CDR2 SYDVKM. CDR3 loop: CASGKEGRAWNTEAFF. CDR3 sequence (DNA): TGTGCCAGCGGAAAAGAGGGGAGGGCGTGGAACACTGAAGCTTTCTTT.

This clonotype was observed a handful of times. The chain links TRBV7-2 to TRBJ2-5, with 12 bases aligning to TRBD2. Germline assignment: CDR1 SGHTA and CDR2 FQGNSA. The trim removed 2 bases at V and 2 bases at J, leaving 6 bases unmatched. The CDR3 is 17 residues long. CDR3 sequence reads: CASSLSPLAGGQETQYF. In nucleotides, the CDR3 is TGTGCCAGCAGCTTAAGCCCACTAGCGGGAGGACAAGAGACCCAGTACTTC.

This clonotype has ten or more counts. The chain recombines TRBV29-1 with TRBJ2-3; perhaps TRBD1 as D (5 bases). This CDR3 is built from 14 residues. V was clipped by 7 bases and J by 0 bases, with 14 bases between them. CDR1 and CDR2 from the germline V gene are SQVTM and ANQGSEA. The CDR3 bases are TGCAGCGCCCGGACACAAACTAGCACAGATACGCAGTATTTT. Translation gives CSARTQTSTDTQYF.

V gene TRBV7-2 combines with J gene TRBJ2-5; 12 nucleotides align to TRBD2. Trimming removed 5 bases from V and 1 base from J; junction bases left unmatched: 8. The CDR3 runs 17 residues. Germline CDR1 reads SGHTA; CDR2 reads FQGNSA. Here the CDR3 reads CASSLGLAGIIQETQYF. In DNA, the CDR3 is TGTGCCAGCAGCCTAGGACTAGCGGGGATTATCCAAGAGACCCAGTACTTC.

This clonotype was detected many times. This chain connects TRBV3-1 to TRBJ1-2; tentative D call: TRBD1 (5 bases). The CDR3 sequence is 14 residues long. The V and J ends lost 1 base and 3 bases respectively, with 9 bases between them. Germline V CDR1 and CDR2: LGHDT, YNNKEL (reference sequence). Here the CDR3 reads CASSQVGRDYGYTF. CDR3 nucleotides: TGTGCCAGCAGCCAAGTGGGCAGGGACTATGGCTACACCTTC. The complete variable domain, with remaining parts taken from reference TRBV3-1 and TRBJ1-2, reads DTAVSQTPKYLVTQMGNDKSIKCEQNLGHDTMYWYKQDSKKFLKIMFSYNNKELIINETVPNRFSPKSPDKAHLNLHINSLELGDSAVYFCASSQVGRDYGYTFGSGTRLTVV.

This clonotype has at least ten counts. This rearrangement joins TRBV4-2 to TRBJ2-3; 10 bases map to TRBD2. Trimming cost V 3 bases and J 5 bases; bases outside gene matches: 8. The CDR3 length is 16 residues. Germline V CDR1 and CDR2: LGHNA, YNFKEQ. For the CDR3, the DNA is TGTGCCAGCAGCCAGCTAGCGGGAGTAGTCAAAGATACGCAGTATTTT. It codes for CASSQLAGVVKDTQYF.

This clonotype showed up just a few times. This rearrangement joins TRBV11-1 to TRBJ2-2; TRBD2 aligns across 14 bases. Looked up from germline, CDR1 is SGHAT and CDR2 is FQDESV (reference sequence). J was trimmed by 3 bases and V by 2 bases; bases with no gene match: 8. This CDR3 has 19 amino acids. The CDR3 spells CASSLPWTSGRSDTGELFF. In nucleotides, the CDR3 is TGTGCCAGCAGCTTACCGTGGACTAGCGGGAGGTCTGACACCGGGGAGCTGTTTTTT.